Reported below is one TCR beta chain. This clonotype was recorded many times. What this receptor recognizes is not known. No much larger clonotype is one base removed from it; base qualities were not supplied. Libraries were prepared through 5' RACE. For sequencing, an Illumina HiSeq 2000 was employed. Template switching introduced a universal primer binding site; the final cDNA contained a unique molecular identifier, enabling accurate counting of TCR cDNA molecules. Specific primers in the conserved constant-segment region were used to synthesize first-strand cDNA for the TCR alpha and beta chains. To control for contamination, each cDNA library was double barcoded with a SMART-Mk sample barcode plus Illumina barcodes. TruSeq adapter sequences, together with Illumina sample barcodes, were added in two successive PCR steps. The TCR alpha and beta cDNA libraries were sequenced on the Illumina HiSeq platform using custom primers. The authors processed their data as follows. MiGEC was used to process raw reads and extract unique molecular identifiers, and MiXCR was used to find CDR3 positions. Recombination models were inferred per individual with the repgenHMM and IGoR tools using an EM algorithm. Shared clonotype analysis was performed with the tcR package in R, normalizing sharing by the product of cloneset sizes. To study raw recombination without the effects of thymic and clonal selection, out-of-frame nonproductive sequences were analyzed. The public sequencing data were trimmed at Q25 with fastp and processed into clonotypes with MiXCR by TCRdb, which kept only in-frame beta chains. Entries that share a CDR3 protein sequence are merged under the most common genes and DNA. The V and J calls were not made by the authors but by TCRdb's processing. Counted in this sample were 500,000 to 650,000 distinct CDR3 sequences; about 7.6% of them appeared once. The top ten hold 1.6% of the sample.

These data belong to a study of identical twins (dated by TCRdb to about 2016). Regarding the complete study: To test whether fetal clonotypes persist, the study used deep sequencing on TCR alpha and beta repertoires from monozygotic twins, unrelated adults of various ages, and cord blood. To rule out contamination, the twin experiments were replicated at different times with different library preparation protocols. The study at large found these results: Recombination models systematically underestimated out-of-frame TCR alpha sharing in monozygotic twins but agreed with sharing between unrelated individuals. Fewer insertions were carried by abundant cord blood beta clonotypes, a similar but weaker trend appeared in young adult naive repertoires, and no such trend appeared in memory repertoires. The excess sharing between twins in beta out-of-frame sequences was weaker because fewer shared sequences reduced the signal-to-noise ratio. Out-of-frame TCR alpha sequences shared between twins showed an excess of low generation-probability sequences compared with coincidental sharing between unrelated individuals. Zero-insertion analyses could be partly confounded by invariant T cells such as MAIT and iNKT, though diverse VJ usage argued against such confounding for most clonotypes. Because the same donors could not be followed over many years, the conclusions relied on cross-sectional statistical analysis.

Only healthy Caucasian donors were included. The twin cohort comprised three pairs of female monozygotic twins, all aged roughly 18 to 30 years. RNA for TCR libraries was isolated from peripheral blood mononuclear cells. These same records also appear under a second study, on yellow fever vaccine responses in identical twins. Taken from the second paper: According to the authors, the vaccine-induced T cell response in identical twins seemed to be partly convergent and partly specific to each individual. In identical twins, the study followed T cell clones that responded to the vaccine with precision.

This receptor was obtained from a woman aged 18-29 years in good health. Sequencing was carried out using PBMCs.

The DNA is as follows: TGCGCCAGCAGCTGGGAGGCAACTAATGAAAAACTGTTTTTT. It encodes CASSWEATNEKLFF. The chain is encoded by TRBV5-1 joined to TRBJ1-4, with no reliable assignment of the D segment. V lost 3 bases and J lost 0 bases; the stretch between them is 6 bases long. Reading from cysteine to phenylalanine, the CDR3 counts 14 amino acids. The read is trimmed to its CDR3 DNA, 42 bases read in frame from base 1. From the germline V gene, CDR1 is SGHRS and CDR2 is YFSETQ. Full variable domain (CDR3 extended with the reference TRBV5-1 and TRBJ1-4 proteins): KAGVTQTPRYLIKTRGQQVTLSCSPISGHRSVSWYQQTPGQGLQFLFEYFSETQRNKGNFPGRFSGRQFSNSRSEMNVSTLELGDSALYLCASSWEATNEKLFFGSGTQLSVL.